This T cell receptor (beta chain) was retrieved from a study of blood T cell repertoires in COVID-19 (TCRdb year 2020). About the investigation overall: Samples from collaborators originated in the United States, Italy and Spain and spanned both the acute and convalescent phases of COVID-19. The prospective study material was composed of cDNA or gDNA derived from T cells, B-cell-depleted T cells, or PBMCs. Deeply sampled blood TCRbeta repertoires from subjects exposed to, actively infected with, or recovered from COVID-19 were included in the dataset. The repertoires were made available in a free public database intended to serve as a resource for research on the immune response to SARS-CoV-2. Samples were obtained from the ongoing ImmuneRACE study (first 160 participants) and from roughly 1,300 subjects provided by 6 global collaborators. Nearly every sample came with metadata listing a de-identified subject ID, COVID-19 status, age in years and sex. HLA class I and class II types, where available, came from metadata supplied by the sample provider rather than from assay-based typing. Beyond this particular receptor, the publication reports: Clinical and demographic metadata were provided uncurated, with the amount varying by source and participant.

Measured from the cysteine to the phenylalanine, the CDR3 is 13 residues long. Only the CDR3 DNA is retained, 39 bases long and in frame from the first base. CDR1 LGHDT and CDR2 YNNKEL were looked up in the germline V gene (reference sequence). The junction carries 10 bases between V and J, which are trimmed by 2 bases and 6 bases respectively. In regard to this clone: Its antigen specificity is not known. Base qualities are missing; no much larger clone stands one base away.

In the prospective study, participants were roughly 18 to 95 years old, resided in about two dozen geographic areas of the United States, and were enrolled through a virtual design. Cohort assignment in the prospective study relied on participant-reported clinical history from a screening survey and a study questionnaire. Exposed participants had been in contact with someone with a PCR-confirmed or clinician-diagnosed COVID-19 case within 2 weeks of study entry. In the prospective study, mobile phlebotomists collected whole blood, serum and a nasopharyngeal or oropharyngeal swab from each participant. Additional blood draws and questionnaires over an approximately two-month period could optionally be provided by prospective study participants. Prospective study blood samples were shipped either frozen or at room temperature before DNA extraction. TCRbeta CDR3 regions were amplified from genomic DNA by means of the immunoSEQ Assay, a bias-controlled multiplex PCR. For the original study's pipeline: The number of nucleated cells in each sample was estimated from the amplification of reference gene primers within the assay. To quantify the absolute abundance of each unique TCRbeta CDR3 rearrangement, sequence reads were collapsed and filtered. For each sample, productive Simpson clonality was calculated as the square root of Simpson's diversity index across productive rearrangements. The source is immuneACCESS, and TCRdb retained only in-frame sequences with V and J called. Part of the clones is not carried over; for the studies checked, unresolved V genes explain less than half of this, and the remainder is unexplained. V and J calls and clone size are given by that table; D and trimming were obtained from the DNA. The sample includes hundreds of thousands of clones, with about 90% observed a single time. The ten top clones hold less than 0.9% of the sample.

The chain uses TRBV3-1 (or the pseudogene TRBV3-2) and TRBJ1-2; the D gene remains uncertain. The sample comprised PBMCs or T cells enriched from blood (not recorded which). The sequence came from a man aged 50 or older who had been exposed to COVID-19. The CDR3 protein sequence reads: CASSQFEGDGYTF. DNA sequence: TGTGCCAGCAGCCAATTCGAGGGCGATGGCTACACCTTC.